These 10 T cell receptor beta chains share one sample of origin, sequenced in a study of PD-1 blockade in classical Hodgkin lymphoma (dated by TCRdb to between 2020 and 2021). The library was made by the immunoSEQ multiplex PCR assay. Here the immuneACCESS table is served through TCRdb, limited to in-frame sequences with V and J called. Missing clones are a known gap in these copies; in checked studies unresolved V genes cover under half, and the rest lacks a known reason. Here the sample has roughly 25,000 clones; 80% occur a single time. The ten largest clones take up 6.5% to 7% of the sample. This sample's time point label indicates: cycle 1 day 1 (C1D1), immediately before nivolumab initiation. Every trial patient had relapsed following autologous stem cell transplantation, and prior brentuximab vedotin exposure was what differed among cohorts A, B and C. Source: peripheral blood mononuclear cells (PBMCs), taken at baseline. The receptors come from a human donor with classical Hodgkin lymphoma.

The chain employs TRBV4-2 and TRBJ1-4; D perhaps matches TRBD1 (5 bases). Trimming removed 0 bases at V and 6 bases at J, with 11 bases between. The CDR3 length is 15 residues. CDR1 LGHNA and CDR2 YNFKEQ come from the germline V gene. The DNA of the CDR3 is TGTGCCAGCAGCCAAGAGCCCAGGGCGGATGAAAAACTGTTTTTT. Residues: CASSQEPRADEKLFF.

The chain couples TRBV2 to TRBJ2-7; 9 nucleotides match TRBD1. The CDR3 loop spans 13 amino acids. With V trimmed by 5 bases and J by 6 bases, 5 bases remained unmatched. Germline values: CDR1 SNHLY, CDR2 FYNNEI. This CDR3 reads CASSRDRVSEQYF. In DNA form, the CDR3 reads TGTGCCAGCAGTAGGGACAGGGTATCCGAGCAGTACTTC.

The V gene is TRBV6-1, the J gene TRBJ1-5; no clear D. The germline V gene has CDR1 MNHNS and CDR2 SASEGT. The CDR3 contains 14 residues. Trimming stripped 11 bases from V and 3 bases from J, with 17 bases between. The CDR3 DNA follows: TGTGCCTCCCAGAGTGGGCGGCTCAATCAGCCCCAGCATTTT. Encoded protein: CASQSGRLNQPQHF.

Only a few counts were recorded for this clone. The chain is built from TRBV20-1 and TRBJ1-2; D unresolved. This CDR3 is built from 11 residues. Germline CDR1 and CDR2: DFQATT and SNEGSKA (reference sequence). V was shortened by 6 bases and J by 1 base, with 6 bases between the two germline ends. The CDR3 DNA reads as TGCAGTGCGCCGAATAACTATGGCTACACCTTC. Its protein product is CSAPNNYGYTF.

This rearrangement joins TRBV11-3 to TRBJ2-1; perhaps TRBD1 as D (5 bases). This CDR3 is built from 15 residues. V was clipped by 4 bases and J by 6 bases, with 16 bases between them. CDR1 is SGHNT, CDR2 YENEEA, per germline. For the CDR3, the DNA is TGTGCCAGCAGCTCGTCCTTTGGGGCCGGCAATGAGCAGTTCTTC. This encodes CASSSSFGAGNEQFF.

The chain links TRBV7-9 to TRBJ2-3, with D perhaps TRBD1 or TRBD2 (5 bases each). The CDR3 length is 14 residues. Between the trimmed V and J ends, which lost 2 bases and 6 bases, there was a span of 12 bases. Germline loops: CDR1 SEHNR, CDR2 FQNEAQ (reference sequence). The CDR3 coding sequence is TGTGCCAGCAGCTTAAGAGGGGCATCGGATACGCAGTATTTT. Translation: CASSLRGASDTQYF.

This sequence joins TRBV4-3 and TRBJ2-3, with TRBD2 matching 14 bases. Germline lookup yields CDR1 LGHNA and CDR2 YSLEER. The V gene end was trimmed by 0 bases and the J gene end by 5 bases; junction bases not matched to a gene: 10. CDR3 size: 19 residues. The CDR3 sequence: CASSQDMKTSGGAEDTQYF. CDR3 nucleotides: TGCGCCAGCAGCCAAGATATGAAGACTAGCGGGGGGGCGGAAGATACGCAGTATTTT.

The rearrangement links TRBV5-1 to TRBJ2-3; no definite D call. The CDR3 runs to 12 residues. V lost 3 bases, J lost 3 bases, and 5 bases lay in between. In germline, CDR1 is SGHRS, CDR2 YFSETQ. The CDR3: CASSWRTDTQYF. The CDR3 coding sequence is TGCGCCAGCAGCTGGCGGACAGATACGCAGTATTTT.

The chain carries TRBV5-4 and TRBJ2-6; no clear D. V lost 2 bases and J 0 bases, leaving 3 bases between the germline ends. Germline V gene sequence: CDR1 SGHNT, CDR2 YYREEE (reference sequence). The CDR3 sequence is 14 residues long. The CDR3 spells CASSFYSGANVLTF. The CDR3 region has the DNA TGTGCCAGCAGCTTTTACTCTGGGGCCAACGTCCTGACTTTC.

The V gene is TRBV5-1, the J gene TRBJ2-1; 8 bases agree with TRBD2. V lost 0 bases to trimming and J lost 9 bases; unmatched junction nucleotides: 5. There are 14 residues in the CDR3. Germline CDR1 and CDR2: SGHRS and YFSETQ. The DNA of the CDR3 is TGCGCCAGCAGCTTGGAACTAGCGGTCGGTGAGCAGTTCTTC. Amino acid sequence: CASSLELAVGEQFF.